A single sample is the source of the 13 T cell receptor beta chains below, sequenced in a study of T cells in tuberculosis. TCRdb keeps only in-frame clones here, not all; method: immunoSEQ multiplex PCR. Found here are over 30,000 clones, around 97% of them singletons; the top ten hold 6% to 7%. What was sequenced was PBMCs. The receptors shown here come from a donor between 10 and 29 years old with latent tuberculosis or without tuberculosis infection.

This chain uses TRBV6-1 with TRBJ1-1; D is unclear. Trimming pared 6 bases from V and 1 base from J, leaving 9 bases between. This CDR3 spans 13 amino acids. Germline CDR1 reads MNHNS; CDR2 reads SASEGT. The CDR3 sequence is CASRFSGNTEAFF. The CDR3 DNA reads as TGTGCCAGCAGGTTCTCAGGGAACACTGAAGCTTTCTTT.

The chain carries TRBV14 and TRBJ2-3; D is possibly TRBD2 (6 bases). CDR3 size: 17 residues. Germline CDR1 SGHDN, CDR2 FVKESK. Trimming left V 4 bases short and J 1 base short, with 18 bases between. The CDR3 sequence is CASSRGGGSRGTDTQYF. In DNA form, the CDR3 reads TGTGCCAGCAGCCGTGGGGGAGGTAGCAGGGGCACAGATACGCAGTATTTT. Filled out from reference TRBV14 and TRBJ2-3, the complete variable domain reads EAGVTQFPSHSVIEKGQTVTLRCDPISGHDNLYWYRRVMGKEIKFLLHFVKESKQDESGMPNNRFLAERTGGTYSTLKVQPAELEDSGVYFCASSRGGGSRGTDTQYFGPGTRLTVL.

The chain couples TRBV28 to TRBJ2-7; a weak D match, TRBD2 (6 bases). Germline loops: CDR1 MDHEN, CDR2 SYDVKM. V lost 8 bases, J lost 3 bases, and 20 bases lay in between. This CDR3 spans 15 amino acids. CDR3 nucleotides: TGTGCCAGCGGCCATGGAGGGTCGGCCCTCTACGAGCAGTACTTC. This gives the protein CASGHGGSALYEQYF.

The chain has TRBV7-8 and TRBJ1-1, with TRBD1 matching over 12 bases. The ends lost 5 bases at V and 11 bases at J; junction bases unmatched: 12. The CDR3 totals 15 residues. Germline CDR1 and CDR2: SGHVS and FQNEAQ. CDR3 region: CASSTFPGQGAPAFF. CDR3 bases: TGTGCCAGCAGCACATTCCCGGGACAGGGGGCGCCGGCTTTCTTT.

This clone has a single count. V is TRBV5-4 and J is TRBJ2-3; TRBD2 matches 11 bases. J gave up 2 bases and V 3 bases, and 5 bases lay outside the gene matches. Germline-derived CDR1 and CDR2 are SGHNT and YYREEE (reference sequence). There are 16 residues in the CDR3. CDR3 residues: CASSSKTSGTTDTQYF. For the CDR3, the DNA is TGTGCCAGCAGCTCTAAGACTAGCGGGACCACAGATACGCAGTATTTT.

The rearrangement joins TRBV6-5 to TRBJ2-5, with 7 bases matching TRBD2. The J segment lost 3 bases and the V segment lost 2 bases, leaving 3 bases of the junction unmatched. The CDR3 totals 14 residues. Germline-derived CDR1 and CDR2 are MNHEY and SVGAGI. The CDR3 DNA is TGTGCCAGCAGTTACGCGGGGGAAGAAGAGACCCAGTACTTC. Encoded protein: CASSYAGEEETQYF.

The J gene is TRBJ2-1, the V gene TRBV10-2, with D possibly being TRBD1 (6 bases). The CDR3 contains 14 residues. The germline V and J ends were trimmed by 5 bases and 4 bases, with 12 bases remaining between them. The germline gives CDR1 WSHSY, CDR2 SAAADI. This chain's CDR3 is CASSLGGPYNEQFF. CDR3 in DNA: TGCGCCAGCAGTTTAGGGGGACCATACAATGAGCAGTTCTTC.

The chain joins TRBV5-6 to TRBJ2-2; D uncertain. CDR3 length equals 16 residues. Germline V gives CDR1 SGHDT, CDR2 YYEEEE. V lost 4 bases and J 8 bases, leaving 21 bases between the germline ends. CDR3: CASSPGRFTLGGELFF. The CDR3 nucleotides are TGTGCCAGCAGCCCGGGTCGTTTCACCCTAGGAGGGGAGCTGTTTTTT.

This clone occurred once. The V gene is TRBV27, the J gene TRBJ2-2; D is possibly TRBD1 (6 bases). This CDR3 has 15 residues. Between the trimmed V and J ends, which lost 10 bases and 3 bases, there was a span of 18 bases. Looked up from germline, CDR1 is MNHEY and CDR2 is SMNVEV (reference sequence). The CDR3 reads CATSAAGAYTGELFF. CDR3 coding DNA: TGTGCCACTTCGGCAGCAGGGGCCTACACCGGGGAGCTGTTTTTT.

V gene TRBV19 combines with J gene TRBJ2-5, with 8 bases aligning to TRBD2. Germline V gene data show CDR1 as LNHDA and CDR2 as SQIVND (reference sequence). V lost 5 bases and J lost 7; bases outside the gene matches: 15. The CDR3 runs to 16 residues. The CDR3 spells CASSLDSGVSIRTQYF. The CDR3 nucleotides read TGTGCCAGTAGTCTCGATAGCGGGGTATCTATTCGGACCCAGTACTTC.

V and J are TRBV21-1 and TRBJ2-5; the tabulated D call, TRBD2, remains unverified against the DNA. TRBV21-1 is given as a pseudogene. CDR3 length: 20 residues. In nucleotides, the CDR3 is TGTGCCAGCAGCAAAGATAGGCCTAGCGGGATTCGGGTGGTCCAAGAGACCCAGTACTTC. Amino acid sequence: CASSKDRPSGIRVVQETQYF.

This clone showed up just once. The rearrangement links TRBV5-1 to TRBJ1-4, with 9 bases aligning to TRBD1. Germline assignment: CDR1 SGHRS and CDR2 YFSETQ. This CDR3 has 15 residues. V gave up 0 bases and J gave up 5 bases; unmatched junction bases: 2. For the CDR3, the DNA is TGCGCCAGCAGCTTGGCGGGACAGGGAAATGAAAAACTGTTTTTT. This gives the protein CASSLAGQGNEKLFF.

This sequence joins TRBV6-5 and TRBJ1-2; 8 bases match TRBD1. Germline V lookup: CDR1 MNHEY, CDR2 SVGAGI. V trimming: 6 bases; J trimming: 4 bases; junction bases outside the gene matches: 4. CDR3 length equals 13 residues. DNA for the CDR3: TGTGCCAGCAGACAAGACAGGGGCTATGGCTACACCTTC. Its translation is CASRQDRGYGYTF.